The 30 T cell receptor beta chains presented below share a single source sample, sequenced in a study of cytomegalovirus exposure and HLA in healthy donors. PCR amplification relied on 60 Vbeta primers (plus 13 Jbeta primers). Sequencing used immunoSEQ multiplex PCR; TCRdb keeps in-frame clones, though not all of them. The table shows fewer than 100,000 clones, with 55% to 80% occurring only once. Sequenced input: PBMCs. The receptors derive from a female donor in good health and CMV-seronegative.

The chain uses TRBV19 and TRBJ1-5; tentative D call: TRBD1 (6 bases). The CDR3 has 12 residues. The V end was cut by 4 bases, the J end by 9 bases, with 10 bases between. In germline, CDR1 is LNHDA, CDR2 SQIVND (reference sequence). In DNA, the CDR3 is TGTGCCAGTAGTACAGGGGCAAGGCCCCAGCATTTT. Protein product: CASSTGARPQHF. The variable domain in full, completed from reference TRBV19 and TRBJ1-5, reads DGGITQSPKYLFRKEGQNVTLSCEQNLNHDAMYWYRQDPGQGLRLIYYSQIVNDFQKGDIAEGYSVSREKKESFPLTVTSAQKNPTAFYLCASSTGARPQHFGDGTRLSIL.

The rearrangement uses TRBV18 and TRBJ2-7; TRBD1 might be the D (6 bases). CDR3 length: 14 amino acids. The ends were cut back, 3 bases at V and 3 bases at J, with 12 bases in the middle. Germline V gene sequence: CDR1 KGHSH, CDR2 LQKENI. CDR3 sequence reads: CASSPQGRIYEQYF. The CDR3 DNA reads TGTGCCAGCTCACCGCAGGGGCGCATCTACGAGCAGTACTTC.

This clone was counted between two and nine times. The V call is TRBV29-1, the J call TRBJ2-2; tentatively, D is TRBD2 (6 bases). The CDR3 spans 12 residues. Trimming left V 7 bases short and J 3 bases short, with 9 bases between. Germline V gene lookup returns CDR1 SQVTM and CDR2 ANQGSEA. The CDR3 DNA is TGCAGCGGCAGGGAGGACACCGGGGAGCTGTTTTTT. Its translation is CSGREDTGELFF.

This chain uses TRBV5-1 with TRBJ2-2; D is perhaps TRBD1 (5 bases). This CDR3 is built from 15 residues. The V gene lost 4 bases and the J gene lost 1 base, with 11 bases spanning the gap. The germline CDR1 and CDR2 sequences are SGHRS and YFSETQ. CDR3 in DNA: TGCGCCAGCAGCATTGACAGTCGGAACACCGGGGAGCTGTTTTTT. Amino acids: CASSIDSRNTGELFF.

The rearrangement uses TRBV2 and TRBJ1-6; D unclear. V was pared by 3 bases and J by 8 bases, with 5 bases between. The length of the CDR3 is 12 residues. The germline gives CDR1 SNHLY, CDR2 FYNNEI. The CDR3 here is CASSEDYSPLHF. Here the CDR3 DNA reads TGTGCCAGCAGTGAGGACTATTCACCCCTCCACTTT.

This clone was counted once. The chain uses TRBV7-9 and TRBJ2-2; 7 nucleotides align to TRBD1. Trimming took 3 bases from V and 3 from J; bases not matched to a gene: 4. This CDR3 has 15 residues. Germline assignment: CDR1 SEHNR and CDR2 FQNEAQ (reference sequence). For the CDR3, the DNA is TGTGCCAGCAGCTTGAGGGGGCTGGACACCGGGGAGCTGTTTTTT. This gives the protein CASSLRGLDTGELFF.

This chain links TRBV6-5 with TRBJ2-7; 7 bases agree with TRBD1. Trimming at V came to 6 bases and at J to 2 bases, leaving 10 bases not matched to a gene. CDR1 MNHEY and CDR2 SVGAGI come from the germline V gene. The CDR3 consists of 15 residues. The CDR3 is CASSPRQGWTYEQYF. In DNA, the CDR3 is TGTGCCAGCAGCCCCAGACAGGGATGGACCTACGAGCAGTACTTC.

The table lists this clone with a count of one. The J gene is TRBJ1-5, the V gene TRBV19; perhaps TRBD1 as D (5 bases). CDR3 length equals 15 residues. Per the germline V gene, CDR1 is LNHDA and CDR2 is SQIVND (reference sequence). V lost 3 bases and J lost 0, with 9 bases in between. CDR3 sequence: CASSMGLASNQPQHF. The CDR3 region has the DNA TGTGCCAGTAGTATGGGGCTGGCTAGCAATCAGCCCCAGCATTTT.

The V gene is TRBV6-5, the J gene TRBJ2-7, with D perhaps matching TRBD2 (6 bases). V gave up 4 bases and J gave up 0 bases, with 16 bases separating them. Germline values: CDR1 MNHEY, CDR2 SVGAGI. The CDR3 is 16 amino acids. The CDR3 DNA is TGTGCCAGCAGTTCATCTCTCTGGACTACCTCCTACGAGCAGTACTTC. As protein: CASSSSLWTTSYEQYF.

This clone was picked up a small number of times. The V call is TRBV6-5, the J call TRBJ1-1; 7 nucleotides match TRBD1. Per germline, CDR1 MNHEY and CDR2 SVGAGI. V lost 5 bases to trimming and J lost 7 bases; unmatched junction nucleotides: 4. The CDR3 contains 12 residues. Here the CDR3 DNA reads TGTGCCAGCAGTCATCGACAGGGTGAAGCTTTCTTT. Protein: CASSHRQGEAFF.

This chain uses TRBV2 with TRBJ1-1, with 7 bases lining up with TRBD1. The CDR3 consists of 14 residues. Germline trimming cut 4 bases from V and 5 bases from J; bases unmatched to any gene: 7. Germline V lookup: CDR1 SNHLY, CDR2 FYNNEI. The CDR3 protein is CASSGGGAGTEAFF. As DNA, the CDR3 is TGTGCCAGCAGTGGAGGGGGCGCGGGGACTGAAGCTTTCTTT.

The chain combines TRBV19 with TRBJ1-2, with D possibly matching TRBD1 (5 bases). Trimming removed 7 bases at V and 4 bases at J, with 19 bases between. The CDR3 totals 15 residues. The germline gives CDR1 LNHDA, CDR2 SQIVND (reference sequence). The CDR3 DNA is TGTGCCAGTAAACCAAGCGCAGGGTTTCTCTATGGCTACACCTTC. Encoded protein: CASKPSAGFLYGYTF.

The chain recombines TRBV28 with TRBJ2-7; TRBD2 matches 11 bases. Losses at the gene ends were 7 bases for V and 4 bases for J; bases not matched to a gene: 9. The CDR3 contains 15 residues. Per the germline V gene, CDR1 is MDHEN and CDR2 is SYDVKM. In DNA form, the CDR3 reads TGTGCCAGCAAGACATTAGCGGGAGGGCTGTACGAGCAGTACTTC. It codes for CASKTLAGGLYEQYF.

The chain joins TRBV29-1 to TRBJ2-1, with 13 bases lining up with TRBD2. This CDR3 has 16 amino acids. Germline V gene lookup returns CDR1 SQVTM and CDR2 ANQGSEA. V shed 7 bases, J shed 7 bases, and the junction held 13 bases outside the gene matches. The CDR3 coding sequence is TGCAGCGGACTACCCTGGACTAGCGGGAGTGGTAATGAGCAGTTCTTC. This codes for CSGLPWTSGSGNEQFF.

V gene TRBV7-9 combines with J gene TRBJ2-2, with D perhaps matching TRBD1 (6 bases). Germline CDR1 is SEHNR and CDR2 is FQNEAQ (reference sequence). The CDR3 is 13 residues long. Trimming left V 5 bases short and J 5 bases short, with 9 bases between. The CDR3 region is CASSIRGTGELFF. The CDR3 bases are TGTGCCAGCAGCATAAGGGGGACCGGGGAGCTGTTTTTT.

V is TRBV30 and J is TRBJ2-1; no firm D call. The CDR3 consists of 14 residues. Trimming took off 5 bases at V and 5 bases at J, with 16 bases between the two ends. Germline V lookup: CDR1 GTSNPN, CDR2 SVGIG (reference sequence). Here the CDR3 DNA reads TGTGCCTGGGAGCATGTTGACTTCAACAATGAGCAGTTCTTC. Residues: CAWEHVDFNNEQFF.

The J gene is TRBJ2-7, the V gene TRBV10-3; TRBD1 matches at 11 bases. This CDR3 region has 18 residues. The ends lost 6 bases at V and 3 bases at J; junction bases unmatched: 16. Germline V gene lookup returns CDR1 ENHRY and CDR2 SYGVKD. The chain's CDR3 is CAIRDRDRGKGGVYEQYF. CDR3 nucleotides: TGTGCCATCAGAGATCGGGACAGGGGGAAGGGGGGAGTCTACGAGCAGTACTTC.

The CDR3 bases are TGCAGCGTTGCCCGGGGGGGAAACACTGAAGCTTTCTTT. Protein product: CSVARGGNTEAFF. This chain uses TRBV29-1 with TRBJ1-1; weak D call: TRBD1 (5 bases). Trimming took 4 bases from V and 2 from J, leaving 11 bases between them. Germline V gives CDR1 SQVTM, CDR2 ANQGSEA. CDR3 length: 13 residues.

The chain couples TRBV4-3 to TRBJ1-2; a possible D gene is TRBD1 (6 bases). Germline V gene sequence: CDR1 LGHNA, CDR2 YSLEER. The length of the CDR3 is 17 residues. V was trimmed by 1 base and J by 4 bases, leaving 19 bases between them. The CDR3 DNA reads as TGCGCCAGCAGCCAAGGGTTACACCGGGACAATACCTATGGCTACACCTTC. It yields the protein CASSQGLHRDNTYGYTF.

This clone was seen a handful of times. This chain joins TRBV13 and TRBJ2-7, with a tentative D call TRBD1 (5 bases). With 5 bases removed from V and 1 base from J, the gap between germline ends came to 9 bases. The V gene's germline CDR1 is PRHDT and CDR2 FYEKMQ (reference sequence). There are 13 residues in the CDR3. CDR3 residues: CASSRQKSYEQYF. In nucleotides, the CDR3 is TGTGCCAGCAGCCGACAGAAATCCTACGAGCAGTACTTC.

This sequence joins TRBV6-6 and TRBJ1-1, with 10 bases fitting TRBD1. The CDR3 spans 13 residues. V shed 4 bases, J shed 7 bases, and the junction held 3 bases outside the gene matches. Germline V lookup: CDR1 MNHNY, CDR2 SVGAGI (reference sequence). The CDR3 bases are TGTGCCAGCAGTTTCGGGACAGGGGTTGAAGCTTTCTTT. It encodes CASSFGTGVEAFF.

The CDR3 bases are TGTGCCAGCAGCGCAAATCCGAACACTGAAGCTTTCTTT. Protein sequence: CASSANPNTEAFF. The V call is TRBV9, the J call TRBJ1-1; D remains ambiguous. Between the trimmed V and J ends, which lost 3 bases and 1 base, there was a span of 7 bases. Germline CDR1 reads SGDLS; CDR2 reads YYNGEE. This CDR3 is built from 13 residues.

The chain uses TRBV7-9 and TRBJ1-3, with 9 bases lining up with TRBD1. Germline V CDR1 and CDR2: SEHNR, FQNEAQ (reference sequence). The ends lost 5 bases at V and 2 bases at J; junction bases unmatched: 4. This CDR3 contains 15 residues. The DNA of the CDR3 is TGTGCCAGCAGCCGACAGGGGGTTGCTGGAAACACCATATATTTT. The encoded protein is CASSRQGVAGNTIYF.

This chain joins TRBV7-8 and TRBJ2-1; TRBD2 matches at 10 bases. CDR3 length: 18 residues. Germline CDR1 and CDR2: SGHVS and FQNEAQ. The junction had 20 bases not matched to a gene; V was cut back by 5 bases and J by 10 bases. CDR3 sequence (DNA): TGTGCCAGCAGCGGACAACCGATGGTGAGCGGGGGGGCGGGGGAGCAGTTCTTC. Protein product: CASSGQPMVSGGAGEQFF. The full variable domain, its missing parts supplied by reference TRBV7-8 and TRBJ2-1, is GAGVSQSPRYKVAKRGQDVALRCDPISGHVSLFWYQQALGQGPEFLTYFQNEAQLDKSGLPSDRFFAERPEGSVSTLKIQRTQQEDSAVYLCASSGQPMVSGGAGEQFFGPGTRLTVL.

In this sample, this clone turned up a few times. The chain has TRBV30 and TRBJ1-2; 8 bases map to TRBD1. V shed 6 bases and J 6 bases; nucleotides not matched to a gene: 6. This CDR3 comprises 12 residues. Germline assignment: CDR1 GTSNPN and CDR2 SVGIG (reference sequence). The CDR3 is CACHQGADGYTF. The CDR3 DNA is TGTGCCTGCCATCAGGGGGCTGATGGCTACACCTTC. Full variable domain (missing parts from reference TRBV30 and TRBJ1-2): SQTIHQWPATLVQPVGSPLSLECTVEGTSNPNLYWYRQAAGRGLQLLFYSVGIGQISSEVPQNLSASRPQDRQFILSSKKLLLSDSGFYLCACHQGADGYTFGSGTRLTVV.

Here the CDR3 DNA reads TGTGCCAGCTCGCCTACAGGGGGCATTGGTATGAACACTGAAGCTTTCTTT. Translation gives CASSPTGGIGMNTEAFF. The V and J genes are TRBV18 and TRBJ1-1; TRBD1 matches 9 bases. The V and J ends lost 6 bases and 0 bases, in that order; junction bases with no gene match: 11. Looked up from germline, CDR1 is KGHSH and CDR2 is LQKENI. CDR3 length: 17 amino acids. Combining the CDR3 with reference TRBV18 and TRBJ1-1 gives the whole variable domain NAGVMQNPRHLVRRRGQEARLRCSPMKGHSHVYWYRQLPEEGLKFMVYLQKENIIDESGMPKERFSAEFPKEGPSILRIQQVVRGDSAAYFCASSPTGGIGMNTEAFFGQGTRLTVV.

This clone was observed a single time. This rearrangement joins TRBV28 to TRBJ2-7; no reliable D call. Per germline, CDR1 MDHEN and CDR2 SYDVKM. This CDR3 has 12 amino acids. The V end was cut by 5 bases, the J end by 5 bases, with 10 bases between. The DNA of the CDR3 is TGTGCCAGCAGTCCTTTGCGTGACGAGCAGTACTTC. Translated: CASSPLRDEQYF.

This clone was detected only a few times. CDR3 DNA: TGTGCCAGCAGATCTGAATTAGCGGGGGAGGGCGGGGAGCTGTTTTTT. Protein sequence: CASRSELAGEGGELFF. The V and J genes are TRBV7-8 and TRBJ2-2, with 9 bases that match TRBD2. Germline trimming cut 6 bases from V and 7 bases from J; bases unmatched to any gene: 12. The CDR3 has 16 residues. The germline gives CDR1 SGHVS, CDR2 FQNEAQ. Together with reference TRBV7-8 and TRBJ2-2, the CDR3 gives the full variable domain: GAGVSQSPRYKVAKRGQDVALRCDPISGHVSLFWYQQALGQGPEFLTYFQNEAQLDKSGLPSDRFFAERPEGSVSTLKIQRTQQEDSAVYLCASRSELAGEGGELFFGEGSRLTVL.

The chain is built from TRBV6-7 and TRBJ1-5; D is unclear. TRBV6-7 is reported as an ORF; its role is uncertain. The germline V and J ends were trimmed by 10 bases and 2 bases, with 15 bases remaining between them. This CDR3 is built from 14 residues. The CDR3 region is CATRESVRNQPQHF. The CDR3 DNA reads TGTGCCACCCGGGAGTCAGTTCGCAATCAGCCCCAGCATTTT.

This clone was picked up a small number of times. The chain recombines TRBV5-4 with TRBJ2-5, with 8 bases matching TRBD2. In germline, CDR1 is SGHNT, CDR2 YYREEE (reference sequence). The junction had 3 bases not matched to a gene; V was cut back by 0 bases and J by 2 bases. The CDR3 totals 15 residues. CDR3: CASSLDSGNQETQYF. CDR3 bases: TGTGCCAGCAGCTTGGATAGCGGGAATCAAGAGACCCAGTACTTC.